Below, 8 T cell receptor beta chains from the same sample are listed, as sequenced in a study of T cells in Graves' hyperthyroidism and ophthalmopathy. TCR beta CDR3 regions were amplified from RNA. TCR CDR3 underwent first-round RT-PCR with the HTBI primer set. TCRdb called the multiplex PCR reads again in MiXCR, with one record for every CDR3 protein. The sample yields about 400,000 distinct CDR3 sequences, under 15% seen once. Sequencing was carried out using blood. The receptors come from a man in his late teens or twenties with Graves' ophthalmopathy.

This clonotype showed up just once. The V and J genes are TRBV11-2 and TRBJ2-7, with 10 bases lining up with TRBD2. Germline loops: CDR1 SGHAT, CDR2 FQNNGV. The CDR3 is 16 residues long. V was clipped by 1 base and J by 4 bases; unmatched bases: 7. The CDR3 nucleotides are TGTGCCAGCAGCTTAGGCCTAGCGGGGGTAAGGTACGAGCAGTACTTC. This encodes CASSLGLAGVRYEQYF.

The rearrangement uses TRBV4-1 and TRBJ1-1; D is uncertain. The V gene's germline CDR1 is MGHRA and CDR2 YSYEKL. V was clipped by 0 bases and J by 4 bases, with 12 bases between them. CDR3 size: 15 residues. As DNA, the CDR3 is TGCGCCAGCAGCCAAGATAGGGCGGAGGTCACTGAAGCTTTCTTT. Its protein is CASSQDRAEVTEAFF.

The DNA of the CDR3 is TGTGCCAGTAGGAGGGGCAGGCAAGAAAATTCACCCCTCCACTTT. Its translation is CASRRGRQENSPLHF. The chain uses TRBV19 and TRBJ1-6, with a weak D call TRBD1 (5 bases). Deletions cut 6 bases from V and 7 bases from J, with 16 bases between. From germline, CDR1 is LNHDA and CDR2 SQIVND (reference sequence). The CDR3 sequence is 15 residues long.

This clonotype was seen many times. The rearrangement joins TRBV24-1 to TRBJ1-2; a possible D gene is TRBD1 (5 bases). The CDR3 covers 16 residues. The germline V gene encodes CDR1 KGHDR and CDR2 SFDVKD. The V end was cut by 7 bases, the J end by 2 bases, with 19 bases between. In DNA form, the CDR3 reads TGTGCCACCAGCCCCCCAGGGACGGCTGGGAACTATGGCTACACCTTC. Its translation: CATSPPGTAGNYGYTF.

Notes on this clonotype: With a much larger clone just one base away, this may be a read error. This chain joins TRBV6-4 and TRBJ2-7, with 8 bases lining up with TRBD1. Germline-derived CDR1 and CDR2 are MRHNA and SNTAGT. This CDR3 spans 13 amino acids. With V trimmed by 5 bases and J by 3 bases, 3 bases remained unmatched. The CDR3 spells CASSRDRNYEQYF. The CDR3 DNA sequence: TGTGCCAGCAGTAGGGACAGGAACTACGAGCAGTACTTC.

This clonotype was counted a few times. The V call is TRBV10-3, the J call TRBJ1-3; D is perhaps TRBD1 (5 bases). The CDR3 loop spans 13 amino acids. Germline V gene data show CDR1 as ENHRY and CDR2 as SYGVKD. V lost 8 bases, J lost 0 bases, and 8 bases lay in between. CDR3 in DNA: TGTGCCATCCGGGACCCCTCTGGAAACACCATATATTTT. Residues: CAIRDPSGNTIYF.

There are many counts of this clonotype. The J gene is TRBJ2-7, the V gene TRBV5-1; weak D call: TRBD2 (7 bases). The CDR3 loop spans 12 amino acids. Germline assignment: CDR1 SGHRS and CDR2 YFSETQ. The V gene lost 4 bases and the J gene lost 6 bases, with 11 bases spanning the gap. CDR3 coding DNA: TGCGCCAGCAGCCGGGGGGCATCCGAGCAGTACTTC. Amino acid sequence: CASSRGASEQYF.

J is TRBJ2-7 and V is TRBV19; D remains ambiguous. The CDR3 is 15 residues long. Germline assignment: CDR1 LNHDA and CDR2 SQIVND (reference sequence). Trimming cost V 0 bases and J 2 bases, with 11 bases left between them. DNA for the CDR3: TGTGCCAGTAGTATAGATCAGAGACACCCCTACGAGCAGTACTTC. Encoded protein: CASSIDQRHPYEQYF.